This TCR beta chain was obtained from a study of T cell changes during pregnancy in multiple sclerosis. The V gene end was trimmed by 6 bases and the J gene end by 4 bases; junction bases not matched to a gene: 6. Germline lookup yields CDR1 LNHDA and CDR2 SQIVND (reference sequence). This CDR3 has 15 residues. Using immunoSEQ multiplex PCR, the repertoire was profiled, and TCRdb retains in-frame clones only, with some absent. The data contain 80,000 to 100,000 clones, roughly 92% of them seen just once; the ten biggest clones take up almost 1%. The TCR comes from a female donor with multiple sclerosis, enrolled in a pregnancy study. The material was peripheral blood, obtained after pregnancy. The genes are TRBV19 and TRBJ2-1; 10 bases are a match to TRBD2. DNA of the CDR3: TGTGCCAGTAGGACTAGCGGGCAGGCGTACAATGAGCAGTTCTTC. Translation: CASRTSGQAYNEQFF.